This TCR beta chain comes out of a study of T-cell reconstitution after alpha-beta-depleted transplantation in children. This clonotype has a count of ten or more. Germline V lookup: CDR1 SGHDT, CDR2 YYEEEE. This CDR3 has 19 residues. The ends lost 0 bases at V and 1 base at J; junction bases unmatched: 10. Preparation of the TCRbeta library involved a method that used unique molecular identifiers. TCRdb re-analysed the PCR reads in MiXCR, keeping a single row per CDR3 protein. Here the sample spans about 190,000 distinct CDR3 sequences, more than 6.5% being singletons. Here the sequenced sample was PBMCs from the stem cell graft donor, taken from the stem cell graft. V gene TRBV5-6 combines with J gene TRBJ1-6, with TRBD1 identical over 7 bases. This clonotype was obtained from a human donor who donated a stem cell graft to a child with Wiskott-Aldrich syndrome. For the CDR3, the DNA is TGTGCCAGCAGCTTGGGGAGTGGAGGGGGCCAGTCCTATAATTCACCCCTCCACTTT. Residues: CASSLGSGGGQSYNSPLHF. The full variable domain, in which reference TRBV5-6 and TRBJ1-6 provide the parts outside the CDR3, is DAGVTQSPTHLIKTRGQQVTLRCSPKSGHDTVSWYQQALGQGPQFIFQYYEEEERQRGNFPDRFSGHQFPNYSSELNVNALLLGDSALYLCASSLGSGGGQSYNSPLHFGNGTRLTVT.